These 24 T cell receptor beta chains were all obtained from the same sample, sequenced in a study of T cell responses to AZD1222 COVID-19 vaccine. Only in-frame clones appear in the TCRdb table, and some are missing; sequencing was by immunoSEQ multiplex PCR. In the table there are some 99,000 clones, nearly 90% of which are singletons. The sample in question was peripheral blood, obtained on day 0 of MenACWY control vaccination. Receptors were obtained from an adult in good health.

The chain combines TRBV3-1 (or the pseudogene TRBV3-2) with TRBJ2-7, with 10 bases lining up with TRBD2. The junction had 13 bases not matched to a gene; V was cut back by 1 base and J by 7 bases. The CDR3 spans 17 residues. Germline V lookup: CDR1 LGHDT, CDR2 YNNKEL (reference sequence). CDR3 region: CASSQGTGLAGDEEQYF. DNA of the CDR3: TGTGCCAGCAGCCAAGGGACGGGCCTAGCGGGAGACGAAGAGCAGTACTTC.

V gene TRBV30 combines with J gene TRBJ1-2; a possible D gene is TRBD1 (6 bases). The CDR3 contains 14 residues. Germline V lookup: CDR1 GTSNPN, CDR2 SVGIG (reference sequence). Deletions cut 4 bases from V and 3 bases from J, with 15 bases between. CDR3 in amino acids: CAWIWGGHDYGYTF. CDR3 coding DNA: TGTGCCTGGATTTGGGGGGGGCACGACTATGGCTACACCTTC.

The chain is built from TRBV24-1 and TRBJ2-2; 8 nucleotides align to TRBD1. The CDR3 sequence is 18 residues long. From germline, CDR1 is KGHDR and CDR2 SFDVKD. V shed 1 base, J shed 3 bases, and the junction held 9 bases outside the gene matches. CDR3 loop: CATSDFGKWTGHTGELFF. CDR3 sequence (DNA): TGTGCCACCAGTGATTTTGGAAAATGGACAGGGCACACCGGGGAGCTGTTTTTT.

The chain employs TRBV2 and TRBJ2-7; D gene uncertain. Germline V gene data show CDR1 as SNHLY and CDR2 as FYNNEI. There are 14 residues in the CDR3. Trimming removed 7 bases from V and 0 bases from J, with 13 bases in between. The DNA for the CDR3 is TGTGCCAGCACCGTTTCCCCTAGCTCCTACGAGCAGTACTTC. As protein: CASTVSPSSYEQYF. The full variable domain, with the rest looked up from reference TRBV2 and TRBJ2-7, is EPEVTQTPSHQVTQMGQEVILRCVPISNHLYFYWYRQILGQKVEFLVSFYNNEISEKSEIFDDQFSVERPDGSNFTLKIRSTKLEDSAMYFCASTVSPSSYEQYFGPGTRLTVT.

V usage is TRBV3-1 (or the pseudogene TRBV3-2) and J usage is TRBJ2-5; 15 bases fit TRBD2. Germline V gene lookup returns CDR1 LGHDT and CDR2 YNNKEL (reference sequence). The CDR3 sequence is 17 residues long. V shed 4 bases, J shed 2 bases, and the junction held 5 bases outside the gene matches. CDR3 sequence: CASSLRTSGRGQETQYF. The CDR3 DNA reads TGTGCCAGCAGCCTTCGGACTAGCGGGAGGGGACAAGAGACCCAGTACTTC.

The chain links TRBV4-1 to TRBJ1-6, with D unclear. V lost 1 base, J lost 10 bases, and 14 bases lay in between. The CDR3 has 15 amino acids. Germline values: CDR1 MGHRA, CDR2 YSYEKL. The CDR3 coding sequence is TGCGCCAGCAGCCAAGTAGGGCCGAGGTACTCACCCCTCCACTTT. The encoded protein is CASSQVGPRYSPLHF.

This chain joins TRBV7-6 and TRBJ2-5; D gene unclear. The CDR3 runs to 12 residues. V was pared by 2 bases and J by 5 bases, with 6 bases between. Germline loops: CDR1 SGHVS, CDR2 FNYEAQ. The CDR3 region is CASSLSEETQYF. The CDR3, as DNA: TGTGCCAGCAGCTTAAGTGAGGAGACCCAGTACTTC.

The CDR3 is CATGAVSTDTQYF. In DNA form, the CDR3 reads TGTGCCACCGGAGCAGTCAGCACAGATACGCAGTATTTT. The chain recombines TRBV24-1 with TRBJ2-3; no definite D call. V lost 9 bases and J lost 0, with 9 bases in between. Germline V gives CDR1 KGHDR, CDR2 SFDVKD. There are 13 residues in the CDR3.

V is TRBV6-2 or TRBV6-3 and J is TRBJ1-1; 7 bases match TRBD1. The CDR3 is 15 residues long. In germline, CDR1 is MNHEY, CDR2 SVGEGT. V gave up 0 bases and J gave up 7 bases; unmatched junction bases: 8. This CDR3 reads CASSYSFHRGNEAFF. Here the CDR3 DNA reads TGTGCCAGCAGTTACTCGTTCCACAGGGGAAATGAAGCTTTCTTT.

This chain's CDR3 is CASSLSEQHYGYTF. In DNA, the CDR3 is TGTGCCAGCAGTTTAAGCGAACAACACTATGGCTACACCTTC. The genes are TRBV28 and TRBJ1-2; no reliable D call. The V end lost 2 bases, the J end lost 3 bases, and 10 bases lay between the germline ends. Germline V gene lookup returns CDR1 MDHEN and CDR2 SYDVKM. This CDR3 is built from 14 residues.

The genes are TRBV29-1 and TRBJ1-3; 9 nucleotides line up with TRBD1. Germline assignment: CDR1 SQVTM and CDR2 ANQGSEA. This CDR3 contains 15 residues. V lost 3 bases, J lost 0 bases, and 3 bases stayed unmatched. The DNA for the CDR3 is TGCAGCGTTGAGGACAGGGGTTCCTCTGGAAACACCATATATTTT. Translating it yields CSVEDRGSSGNTIYF.

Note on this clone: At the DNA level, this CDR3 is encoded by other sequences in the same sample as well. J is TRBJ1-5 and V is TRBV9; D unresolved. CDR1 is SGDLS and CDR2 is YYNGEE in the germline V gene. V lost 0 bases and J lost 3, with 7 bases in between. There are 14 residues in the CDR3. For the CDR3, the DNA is TGTGCCAGCAGCGTAGGCGGTTACAATCAGCCCCAGCATTTT. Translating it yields CASSVGGYNQPQHF.

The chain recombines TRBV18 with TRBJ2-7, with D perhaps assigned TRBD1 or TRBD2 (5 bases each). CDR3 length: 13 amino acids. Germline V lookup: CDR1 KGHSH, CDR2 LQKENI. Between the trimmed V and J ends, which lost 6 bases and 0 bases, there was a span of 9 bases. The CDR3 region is CASSSGTSYEQYF. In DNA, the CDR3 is TGTGCCAGCTCGTCCGGGACCTCCTACGAGCAGTACTTC. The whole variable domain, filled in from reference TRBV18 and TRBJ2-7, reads NAGVMQNPRHLVRRRGQEARLRCSPMKGHSHVYWYRQLPEEGLKFMVYLQKENIIDESGMPKERFSAEFPKEGPSILRIQQVVRGDSAAYFCASSSGTSYEQYFGPGTRLTVT.

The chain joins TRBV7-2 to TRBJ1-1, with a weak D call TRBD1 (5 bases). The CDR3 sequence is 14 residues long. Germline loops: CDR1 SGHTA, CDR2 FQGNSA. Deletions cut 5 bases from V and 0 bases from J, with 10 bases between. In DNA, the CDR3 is TGTGCCAGCAGCCCAGGGTTGATGAACACTGAAGCTTTCTTT. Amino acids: CASSPGLMNTEAFF.

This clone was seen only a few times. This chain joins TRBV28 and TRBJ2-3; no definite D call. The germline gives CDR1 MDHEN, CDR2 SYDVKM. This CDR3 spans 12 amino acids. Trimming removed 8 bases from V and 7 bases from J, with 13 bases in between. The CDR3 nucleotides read TGTGCCAGCTCCTTCCGGCGGAATACGCAGTATTTT. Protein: CASSFRRNTQYF. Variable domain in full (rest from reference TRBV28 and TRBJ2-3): DVKVTQSSRYLVKRTGEKVFLECVQDMDHENMFWYRQDPGLGLRLIYFSYDVKMKEKGDIPEGYSVSREKKERFSLILESASTNQTSMYLCASSFRRNTQYFGPGTRLTVL.

CDR3 in DNA: TGTGCCAGCAGTGAACGGGCGGGAGGTGCAGATACGCAGTATTTT. This translates into CASSERAGGADTQYF. The chain has TRBV6-1 and TRBJ2-3; 8 nucleotides line up with TRBD2. The CDR3 loop spans 15 amino acids. The ends lost 2 bases at V and 4 bases at J; junction bases unmatched: 5. Germline V gene data show CDR1 as MNHNS and CDR2 as SASEGT.

This chain's CDR3 is CASSPTVINTGELFF. In DNA, the CDR3 is TGTGCCAGCAGCCCGACAGTGATCAACACCGGGGAGCTGTTTTTT. This rearrangement joins TRBV11-2 to TRBJ2-2, with D possibly matching TRBD1 (5 bases). The CDR3 covers 15 residues. V lost 5 bases to trimming and J lost 2 bases, with 12 bases between them. The germline V gene has CDR1 SGHAT and CDR2 FQNNGV.

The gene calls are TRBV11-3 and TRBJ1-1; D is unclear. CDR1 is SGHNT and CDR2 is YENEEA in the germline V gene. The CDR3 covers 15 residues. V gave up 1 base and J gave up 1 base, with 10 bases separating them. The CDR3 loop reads CASSLGVRANTEAFF. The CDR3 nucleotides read TGTGCCAGCAGCTTAGGGGTCAGAGCGAACACTGAAGCTTTCTTT.

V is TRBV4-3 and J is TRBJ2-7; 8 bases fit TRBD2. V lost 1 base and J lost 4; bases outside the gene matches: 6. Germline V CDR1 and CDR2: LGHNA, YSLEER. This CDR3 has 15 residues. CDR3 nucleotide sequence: TGCGCCAGCAGCCAAGTTGAGGGACTAGAATACGAGCAGTACTTC. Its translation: CASSQVEGLEYEQYF.

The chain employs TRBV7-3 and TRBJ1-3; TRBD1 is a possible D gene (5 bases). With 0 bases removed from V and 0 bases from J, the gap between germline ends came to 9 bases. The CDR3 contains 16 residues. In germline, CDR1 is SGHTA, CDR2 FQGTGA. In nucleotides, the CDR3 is TGTGCCAGCAGCTTAACGGGGGGAAACTCTGGAAACACCATATATTTT. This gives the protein CASSLTGGNSGNTIYF.

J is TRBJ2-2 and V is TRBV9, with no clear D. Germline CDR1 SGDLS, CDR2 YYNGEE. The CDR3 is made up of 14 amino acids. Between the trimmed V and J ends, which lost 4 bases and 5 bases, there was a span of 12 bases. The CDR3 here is CASSPETGTGELFF. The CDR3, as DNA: TGTGCCAGCAGCCCGGAGACCGGTACCGGGGAGCTGTTTTTT.

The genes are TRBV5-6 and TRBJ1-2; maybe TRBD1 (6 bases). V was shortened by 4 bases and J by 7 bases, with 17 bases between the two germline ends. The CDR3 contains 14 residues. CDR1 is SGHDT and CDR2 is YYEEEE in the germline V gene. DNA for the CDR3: TGTGCCAGCAGCCTGGGGGCCCCGGCGCTTGGCTACACCTTC. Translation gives CASSLGAPALGYTF.

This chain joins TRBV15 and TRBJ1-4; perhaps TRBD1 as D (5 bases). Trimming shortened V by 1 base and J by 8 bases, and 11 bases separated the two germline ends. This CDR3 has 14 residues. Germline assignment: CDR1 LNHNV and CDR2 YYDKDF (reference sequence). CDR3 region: CATSRGGTDEKLFF. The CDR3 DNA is TGTGCCACCAGCAGAGGGGGCACCGACGAAAAACTGTTTTTT.

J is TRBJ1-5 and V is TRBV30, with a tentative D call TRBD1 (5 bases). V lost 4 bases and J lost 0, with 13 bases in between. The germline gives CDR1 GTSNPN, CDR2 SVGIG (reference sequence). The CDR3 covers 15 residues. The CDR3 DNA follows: TGTGCCTGGACCGGGGGGAGTGGTAGCAATCAGCCCCAGCATTTT. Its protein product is CAWTGGSGSNQPQHF.